Presented here are 26 T cell receptor beta chains from one specimen sequenced in a study of blood T cell repertoires in COVID-19. Sequencing was performed with immunoSEQ multiplex PCR; in TCRdb, only in-frame clones are kept and a portion is missing. The sample includes 150,000 to 200,000 clones, roughly nine tenths seen only once; the top ten take 1.9%. The sample taken for sequencing was peripheral blood. The receptors here all came from a man between 18 and 35 years old who had recovered from COVID-19.

The J gene is TRBJ2-5, the V gene TRBV7-9; 7 positions match TRBD2. CDR1 and CDR2 from the germline V gene are SEHNR and FQNEAQ (reference sequence). The V gene end was trimmed by 3 bases and the J gene end by 5 bases; junction bases not matched to a gene: 9. The CDR3 consists of 15 residues. The CDR3 spells CASSLGRGDSETQYF. DNA for the CDR3: TGTGCCAGCAGCTTGGGGAGGGGCGACTCTGAGACCCAGTACTTC.

The CDR3 is CASSGPRWALGTDTQYF. CDR3 in DNA: TGTGCCAGCAGCGGGCCCCGATGGGCTTTGGGCACAGATACGCAGTATTTT. The chain couples TRBV9 to TRBJ2-3; D remains unclear. The CDR3 extends over 17 amino acids. From germline, CDR1 is SGDLS and CDR2 YYNGEE. Trimming removed 3 bases from V and 1 base from J, with 18 bases in between.

The chain carries TRBV2 and TRBJ2-2, with 8 bases aligning to TRBD1. The CDR3 totals 15 residues. Germline CDR1 reads SNHLY; CDR2 reads FYNNEI. The junction had 4 bases not matched to a gene; V was cut back by 7 bases and J by 0 bases. CDR3 sequence (DNA): TGTGCCAGCACCCCGGGACAGGCGAACACCGGGGAGCTGTTTTTT. Its translation: CASTPGQANTGELFF.

A single count supports this clone. This chain joins TRBV4-3 and TRBJ2-1; 7 bases map to TRBD2. The J segment lost 2 bases and the V segment lost 2 bases, leaving 12 bases of the junction unmatched. This CDR3 comprises 18 residues. Germline loops: CDR1 LGHNA, CDR2 YSLEER. For the CDR3, the DNA is TGCGCCAGCAGCCAATCCCTAACTGCTAGCGGCACCTACAATGAGCAGTTCTTC. As protein: CASSQSLTASGTYNEQFF.

V and J are TRBV9 and TRBJ1-2; D gene unclear. The CDR3 is 12 amino acids. V was trimmed by 4 bases and J by 4 bases, leaving 8 bases between them. Looked up from germline, CDR1 is SGDLS and CDR2 is YYNGEE. Written as DNA, the CDR3 is TGTGCCAGCAGCCCCCACTCCTATGGCTACACCTTC. Translated: CASSPHSYGYTF.

The chain uses TRBV6-5 and TRBJ2-3; TRBD1 might be the D (6 bases). The germline V and J ends were trimmed by 5 bases and 1 base, with 10 bases remaining between them. The CDR3 runs to 14 residues. Germline V gene data show CDR1 as MNHEY and CDR2 as SVGAGI. The CDR3 region is CASSKQGRTDTQYF. The DNA for the CDR3 is TGTGCCAGCAGTAAACAGGGACGCACAGATACGCAGTATTTT.

The chain combines TRBV4-3 with TRBJ2-1, with 9 bases lining up with TRBD1. The CDR3 is made up of 15 amino acids. Germline lookup yields CDR1 LGHNA and CDR2 YSLEER. V gave up 4 bases and J gave up 6 bases; unmatched junction bases: 7. CDR3 nucleotide sequence: TGCGCCAGCAGCCTCGGGACAGGGTCCAGCAATGAGCAGTTCTTC. Amino acids: CASSLGTGSSNEQFF.

The rearrangement joins TRBV7-8 to TRBJ2-3, with a weak D call TRBD2 (6 bases). The CDR3 has 16 residues. Germline values: CDR1 SGHVS, CDR2 FQNEAQ. V lost 5 bases to trimming and J lost 2 bases, with 17 bases between them. CDR3 in amino acids: CASSGGTRGNTDTQYF. The CDR3 bases are TGTGCCAGCAGCGGGGGTACCCGGGGGAACACAGATACGCAGTATTTT. Full variable domain (rest looked up from reference TRBV7-8 and TRBJ2-3): GAGVSQSPRYKVAKRGQDVALRCDPISGHVSLFWYQQALGQGPEFLTYFQNEAQLDKSGLPSDRFFAERPEGSVSTLKIQRTQQEDSAVYLCASSGGTRGNTDTQYFGPGTRLTVL.

This chain uses TRBV3-1 (or the pseudogene TRBV3-2) with TRBJ2-7; D possibly corresponds to TRBD2 (6 bases). This CDR3 spans 14 amino acids. Germline loops: CDR1 LGHDT, CDR2 YNNKEL (reference sequence). V was pared by 4 bases and J by 5 bases, with 15 bases between. The CDR3 nucleotides are TGTGCCAGCAGCCCCCCGGGAGTTCCTAACGAGCAGTACTTC. Amino acid sequence: CASSPPGVPNEQYF.

The chain employs TRBV11-1 and TRBJ1-1; D remains unclear. V lost 7 bases, J lost 4 bases, and 13 bases lay in between. Looked up from germline, CDR1 is SGHAT and CDR2 is FQDESV (reference sequence). The CDR3 sequence is 13 residues long. CDR3: CASTKLEPTEAFF. The CDR3 nucleotides read TGTGCCAGCACGAAACTCGAACCCACTGAAGCTTTCTTT.

The CDR3, as DNA: TGTGCCAGCGGCCGGGGCGGGAGTAGCAATCAGCCCCAGCATTTT. Its translation: CASGRGGSSNQPQHF. This chain connects TRBV7-9 to TRBJ1-5; TRBD1 might be the D (5 bases). Trimming shortened V by 8 bases and J by 0 bases, and 14 bases separated the two germline ends. CDR3 length equals 15 residues. The germline CDR1 and CDR2 sequences are SEHNR and FQNEAQ (reference sequence).

The chain employs TRBV19 and TRBJ2-4; 7 bases align to TRBD2. Trimming removed 3 bases from V and 0 bases from J; junction bases left unmatched: 8. The CDR3 consists of 17 residues. From germline, CDR1 is LNHDA and CDR2 SQIVND (reference sequence). The CDR3 coding sequence is TGTGCCAGTAGTATCCTCTGGGGGGGGAGAGCCAAAAACATTCAGTACTTC. This encodes CASSILWGGRAKNIQYF. Full variable domain (missing parts from reference TRBV19 and TRBJ2-4): DGGITQSPKYLFRKEGQNVTLSCEQNLNHDAMYWYRQDPGQGLRLIYYSQIVNDFQKGDIAEGYSVSREKKESFPLTVTSAQKNPTAFYLCASSILWGGRAKNIQYFGAGTRLSVL.

This clone has just one count. The chain joins TRBV19 to TRBJ1-5; perhaps TRBD1 as D (5 bases). CDR1 is LNHDA and CDR2 is SQIVND in the germline V gene (reference sequence). Trimming shortened V by 7 bases and J by 0 bases, and 13 bases separated the two germline ends. CDR3 length equals 15 residues. DNA of the CDR3: TGTGCCAGTACCGTAGGGGAATATAGCAATCAGCCCCAGCATTTT. Amino acid sequence: CASTVGEYSNQPQHF.

The chain links TRBV7-6 to TRBJ2-1; 11 bases are shared with TRBD2. The V gene end was trimmed by 5 bases and the J gene end by 5 bases; junction bases not matched to a gene: 11. Germline CDR1 SGHVS, CDR2 FNYEAQ. This CDR3 has 17 residues. The CDR3 coding sequence is TGTGCCAGCAGCCCGATACTAGCGGGAGTGGGGCACAATGAGCAGTTCTTC. Encoded protein: CASSPILAGVGHNEQFF. Looking up the rest from reference TRBV7-6 and TRBJ2-1 gives the full variable domain: GAGVSQSPRYKVTKRGQDVALRCDPISGHVSLYWYRQALGQGPEFLTYFNYEAQQDKSGLPNDRFSAERPEGSISTLTIQRTEQRDSAMYRCASSPILAGVGHNEQFFGPGTRLTVL.

This clone was seen a few times. The V and J genes are TRBV7-2 and TRBJ2-7, with 12 bases lining up with TRBD2. The V segment lost 3 bases and the J segment 5 bases; nucleotides outside the gene matches: 5. From germline, CDR1 is SGHTA and CDR2 FQGNSA. This CDR3 contains 15 residues. The CDR3: CASSLQTSGRHEQYF. Written as DNA, the CDR3 is TGTGCCAGCAGCTTGCAGACTAGCGGGAGACACGAGCAGTACTTC.

This clone was picked up one time. V is TRBV19 and J is TRBJ2-7; possibly TRBD1 for D (6 bases). This CDR3 is 14 amino acids long. Between the trimmed V and J ends, which lost 5 bases and 2 bases, there was a span of 13 bases. The germline gives CDR1 LNHDA, CDR2 SQIVND (reference sequence). This CDR3 reads CASSDRRGTYEQYF. The CDR3, as DNA: TGTGCCAGTAGTGACAGGAGAGGAACCTACGAGCAGTACTTC.

The chain carries TRBV15 and TRBJ2-7, with TRBD2 matching 12 bases. The CDR3 runs 14 residues. J gave up 6 bases and V 4 bases, and 4 bases lay outside the gene matches. The germline gives CDR1 LNHNV, CDR2 YYDKDF (reference sequence). This CDR3 reads CATSTTSGRLEQYF. CDR3 nucleotide sequence: TGTGCCACCAGCACGACTAGCGGGAGACTCGAGCAGTACTTC.

This clone has a single count. This rearrangement joins TRBV6-5 to TRBJ2-2, with D perhaps TRBD2 (5 bases). V was pared by 6 bases and J by 13 bases, with 12 bases between. This CDR3 comprises 11 residues. From germline, CDR1 is MNHEY and CDR2 SVGAGI. CDR3: CASSLGRGLFF. The CDR3 DNA reads TGTGCCAGCAGCCTCGGACGGGGGCTGTTTTTT.

V gene TRBV4-2 combines with J gene TRBJ2-1; 13 bases fit TRBD2. V lost 0 bases, J lost 6 bases, and 5 bases stayed unmatched. CDR1 and CDR2 (germline): LGHNA, YNFKEQ. This CDR3 has 17 amino acids. CDR3 coding DNA: TGTGCCAGCAGCCAAGAGTGGGGGACTAGCGGGACCAATGAGCAGTTCTTC. Encoded protein: CASSQEWGTSGTNEQFF.

V gene TRBV6-6 combines with J gene TRBJ2-6, with D perhaps matching TRBD2 (5 bases). CDR1 MNHNY and CDR2 SVGAGI come from the germline V gene (reference sequence). Trimming shortened V by 6 bases and J by 2 bases, and 11 bases separated the two germline ends. The CDR3 has 15 residues. CDR3 coding DNA: TGTGCCAGCAGCGACGGAGGAGCTGGGGCCAACGTCCTGACTTTC. It specifies CASSDGGAGANVLTF.

This sequence joins TRBV6-5 and TRBJ1-2; D is perhaps TRBD1 (5 bases). Germline-derived CDR1 and CDR2 are MNHEY and SVGAGI. Trimming removed 0 bases from V and 6 bases from J, with 8 bases in between. The CDR3 runs to 13 residues. DNA of the CDR3: TGTGCCAGCAGTTACTCGACAGTAAATGGCTACACCTTC. Its protein product is CASSYSTVNGYTF.

This chain joins TRBV7-8 and TRBJ2-1; 10 bases fit TRBD1. This CDR3 contains 13 residues. The germline V gene encodes CDR1 SGHVS and CDR2 FQNEAQ. V was pared by 11 bases and J by 6 bases, with 7 bases of the junction left unmatched. This chain's CDR3 is CAGRDRGANEQFF. In DNA, the CDR3 is TGTGCCGGCCGGGACAGGGGTGCCAATGAGCAGTTCTTC.

This clone came up a few times. V gene TRBV19 combines with J gene TRBJ1-2; TRBD1 agrees at 9 bases. There are 12 residues in the CDR3. Looked up from germline, CDR1 is LNHDA and CDR2 is SQIVND (reference sequence). The V segment lost 6 bases and the J segment 7 bases; nucleotides outside the gene matches: 3. The CDR3 reads CASRQGAGGYTF. The CDR3 DNA is TGTGCCAGTAGACAGGGGGCAGGTGGCTACACCTTC.

CDR3 sequence (DNA): TGTGCCAGCAGTCGCGGGCCTGTGCCATATTTT. This sequence encodes CASSRGPVPYF. The chain links TRBV28 to TRBJ1-3; D remains ambiguous. Germline values: CDR1 MDHEN, CDR2 SYDVKM. The CDR3 totals 11 residues. The V and J ends lost 5 bases and 15 bases respectively, with 14 bases between them. Complete variable domain (other parts from reference TRBV28 and TRBJ1-3): DVKVTQSSRYLVKRTGEKVFLECVQDMDHENMFWYRQDPGLGLRLIYFSYDVKMKEKGDIPEGYSVSREKKERFSLILESASTNQTSMYLCASSRGPVPYFGEGSWLTVV.

The J gene is TRBJ2-7, the V gene TRBV14, with TRBD2 identical over 15 bases. This CDR3 comprises 15 residues. J was trimmed by 5 bases and V by 2 bases; bases with no gene match: 1. Per germline, CDR1 SGHDN and CDR2 FVKESK. The CDR3 coding sequence is TGTGCCAGCAGCCAATGGACTAGCGGGAGGGACGAGCAGTACTTC. It is translated as CASSQWTSGRDEQYF.

The chain is built from TRBV20-1 and TRBJ2-3; D is undetermined. The CDR3 is 10 residues long. The ends were cut back, 5 bases at V and 5 bases at J, with 5 bases in the middle. Germline assignment: CDR1 DFQATT and CDR2 SNEGSKA (reference sequence). The CDR3 sequence is CSASLDTQYF. The DNA for the CDR3 is TGCAGTGCTTCCTTAGATACGCAGTATTTT.